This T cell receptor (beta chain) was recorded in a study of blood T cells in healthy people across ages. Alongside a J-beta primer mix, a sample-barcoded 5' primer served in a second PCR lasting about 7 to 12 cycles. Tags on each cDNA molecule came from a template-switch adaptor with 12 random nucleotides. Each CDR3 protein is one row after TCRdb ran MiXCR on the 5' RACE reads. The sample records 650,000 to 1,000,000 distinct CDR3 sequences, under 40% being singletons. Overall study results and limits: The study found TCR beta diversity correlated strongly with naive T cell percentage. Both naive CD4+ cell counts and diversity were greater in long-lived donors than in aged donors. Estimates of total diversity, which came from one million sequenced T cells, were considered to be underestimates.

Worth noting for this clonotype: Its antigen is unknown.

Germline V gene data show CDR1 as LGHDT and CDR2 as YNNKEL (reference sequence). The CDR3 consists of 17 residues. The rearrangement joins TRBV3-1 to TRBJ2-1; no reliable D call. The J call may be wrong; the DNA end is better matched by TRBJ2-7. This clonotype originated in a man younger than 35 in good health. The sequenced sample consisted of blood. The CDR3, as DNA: TGTGCCAGCAGCCCGCGCGGCGGCAGACTCGAATACAATGAGCAGTACTTC. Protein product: CASSPRGGRLEYNEQYF.